This T cell receptor (beta chain) was identified in a study of blood T cell repertoires in COVID-19. The repertoire was sequenced with immunoSEQ multiplex PCR; TCRdb's copy has only in-frame clones and lacks some. The sample lists approximately 360,000 clones, more than 70% seen once, with roughly 1.2% in the top ten. Germline assignment: CDR1 MNHEY and CDR2 SMNVEV (reference sequence). The length of the CDR3 is 13 residues. Between the trimmed V and J ends, which lost 5 bases and 4 bases, there was a span of 11 bases. The sample taken for sequencing was peripheral blood. The TCR sequence derives from a middle-aged man with acute or convalescent COVID-19. The chain uses TRBV27 and TRBJ1-2; a weak D match, TRBD1 (5 bases). The CDR3 is CASSLDRFYGYTF. DNA of the CDR3: TGTGCCAGCAGTCTCGACAGATTCTATGGCTACACCTTC.